This T cell receptor beta chain came from a study of OX40 agonist ivuxolimab in advanced cancers. Background on the study: Eligibility rules accepted prior anti-PD-1, anti-PD-L1 or anti-CTLA-4 therapy, and 40% to 50% had some.

This clone was counted once. Clones were read by immunoSEQ multiplex PCR, and TCRdb kept only the in-frame ones, dropping some. Of more than 45,000 clones in the sample, roughly 88% were seen once. The CDR3 spans 16 residues. Germline assignment: CDR1 SGHNT and CDR2 YYREEE (reference sequence). Trimming took off 2 bases at V and 2 bases at J, with 17 bases between the two ends. The sequence derives from an adult with an advanced solid tumor such as melanoma, head and neck, liver or kidney cancer. The specimen comprised CD4+ or CD8+ T cells sorted from blood, sampled in a trial of the OX40 agonist ivuxolimab. The rearrangement links TRBV5-4 to TRBJ2-7, with D possibly matching TRBD1 (5 bases). In nucleotides, the CDR3 is TGTGCCAGCAGCTTTTCGGGCAGGGCGACACCCTACGAGCAGTACTTC. This sequence encodes CASSFSGRATPYEQYF.